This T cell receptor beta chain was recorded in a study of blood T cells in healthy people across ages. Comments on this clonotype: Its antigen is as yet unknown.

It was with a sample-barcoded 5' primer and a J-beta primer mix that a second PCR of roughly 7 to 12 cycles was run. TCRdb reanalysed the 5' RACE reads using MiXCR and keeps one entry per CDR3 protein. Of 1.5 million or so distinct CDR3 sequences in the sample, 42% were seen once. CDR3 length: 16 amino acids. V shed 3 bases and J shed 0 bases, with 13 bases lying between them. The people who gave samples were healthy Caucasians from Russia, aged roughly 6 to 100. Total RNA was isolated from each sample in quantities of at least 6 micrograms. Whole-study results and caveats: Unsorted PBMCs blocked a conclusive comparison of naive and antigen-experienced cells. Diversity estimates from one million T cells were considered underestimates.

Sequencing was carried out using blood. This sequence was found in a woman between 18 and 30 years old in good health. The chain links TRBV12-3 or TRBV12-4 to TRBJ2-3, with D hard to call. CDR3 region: CASSFEVRPSTDTQYF. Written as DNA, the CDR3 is TGTGCCAGCAGTTTCGAGGTCCGACCTAGCACAGATACGCAGTATTTT.